The clone carrying this TCR beta chain showed up many times. TCRdb passed the 5' RACE reads through MiXCR, listing each CDR3 protein once. The sample has more than 75,000 distinct CDR3 sequences, about 5.5% seen once. Between the trimmed V and J ends, which lost 3 bases and 1 base, there was a span of 6 bases. This CDR3 is built from 14 residues. The sample comes from a study of neurological immune-mediated disorders. The specimen was PBMCs. The origin of this receptor is a woman in her thirties with multiple sclerosis. The chain links TRBV12-3 or TRBV12-4 to TRBJ2-2; no reliable D call. The CDR3 sequence: CASSFLRNTGELFF. The CDR3 bases are TGTGCCAGCAGTTTTTTGAGGAACACCGGGGAGCTGTTTTTT.